The 22 T cell receptor beta chains below come from one sample, sequenced in a study of T cell changes during pregnancy in multiple sclerosis. Sequencing used immunoSEQ multiplex PCR; TCRdb keeps in-frame clones, though not all of them. Among about 98,000 clones, about 91% were seen once, and the ten largest hold roughly 2.1%. The material sequenced was peripheral blood, taken after pregnancy. The receptors come from a female donor in good health, enrolled as a control in a pregnancy study.

The J gene is TRBJ2-2, the V gene TRBV10-3, with D possibly being TRBD1 (5 bases). The V gene lost 5 bases and the J gene lost 7 bases, with 14 bases spanning the gap. The CDR3 covers 14 residues. Germline V gives CDR1 ENHRY, CDR2 SYGVKD. The CDR3: CAISSTLDNGELFF. Written as DNA, the CDR3 is TGTGCCATCAGTTCAACTTTGGACAACGGGGAGCTGTTTTTT.

The chain combines TRBV7-2 with TRBJ2-7; unclear D gene. V lost 5 bases and J lost 1, with 6 bases in between. This CDR3 has 12 residues. CDR1 and CDR2 from the germline V gene are SGHTA and FQGNSA. The CDR3: CASSPGSYEQYF. CDR3 nucleotide sequence: TGTGCCAGCAGCCCCGGGTCCTACGAGCAGTACTTC.

The gene calls are TRBV29-1 and TRBJ1-1; D is ambiguous. V lost 7 bases and J lost 0, with 12 bases in between. CDR3 size: 13 residues. Per the germline V gene, CDR1 is SQVTM and CDR2 is ANQGSEA. CDR3 loop: CSAYPGMNTEAFF. DNA of the CDR3: TGCAGCGCCTACCCAGGTATGAACACTGAAGCTTTCTTT.

This rearrangement joins TRBV6-1 to TRBJ2-7, with D maybe TRBD1 (6 bases). Trimming removed 5 bases at V and 2 bases at J, with 13 bases between. CDR1 and CDR2 (germline): MNHNS, SASEGT. The CDR3 is made up of 14 amino acids. The CDR3 here is CASSIIQGTYEQYF. CDR3 coding DNA: TGTGCCAGCAGTATTATTCAGGGGACCTACGAGCAGTACTTC.

The chain recombines TRBV18 with TRBJ2-1; 14 bases align to TRBD2. The germline gives CDR1 KGHSH, CDR2 LQKENI. V lost 3 bases to trimming and J lost 9 bases; unmatched junction nucleotides: 1. The CDR3 has 14 amino acids. The CDR3 sequence is CASSPGLAGGEQFF. The DNA of the CDR3 is TGTGCCAGCTCACCCGGACTAGCGGGGGGTGAGCAGTTCTTC.

This clone was seen once. The chain has TRBV19 and TRBJ2-1; 8 nucleotides align to TRBD2. This CDR3 region has 16 residues. The germline V gene encodes CDR1 LNHDA and CDR2 SQIVND (reference sequence). J gave up 8 bases and V 7 bases, and 16 bases lay outside the gene matches. CDR3 sequence reads: CASTSGGTGGLHEQFF. The CDR3 bases are TGTGCCAGTACCTCCGGCGGGACGGGGGGGCTCCATGAGCAGTTCTTC. Together with reference TRBV19 and TRBJ2-1, the CDR3 gives the full variable domain: DGGITQSPKYLFRKEGQNVTLSCEQNLNHDAMYWYRQDPGQGLRLIYYSQIVNDFQKGDIAEGYSVSREKKESFPLTVTSAQKNPTAFYLCASTSGGTGGLHEQFFGPGTRLTVL.

This chain links TRBV27 with TRBJ2-2; a possible D gene is TRBD1 (6 bases). The CDR3 is 12 residues long. Trimming stripped 5 bases from V and 6 bases from J, with 7 bases between. Germline V gives CDR1 MNHEY, CDR2 SMNVEV (reference sequence). The CDR3: CASSQGPGELFF. DNA of the CDR3: TGTGCCAGCAGTCAGGGGCCCGGGGAGCTGTTTTTT.

The V call is TRBV27, the J call TRBJ1-1; TRBD1 aligns across 9 bases. The CDR3 consists of 13 residues. The germline gives CDR1 MNHEY, CDR2 SMNVEV (reference sequence). J was trimmed by 4 bases and V by 5 bases; bases with no gene match: 2. CDR3 protein: CASSGQGSTEAFF. The CDR3 DNA reads as TGTGCCAGCAGTGGACAGGGGAGCACTGAAGCTTTCTTT.

The gene calls are TRBV28 and TRBJ2-1; TRBD2 agrees at 9 bases. The CDR3 runs to 14 residues. Germline CDR1 is MDHEN and CDR2 is SYDVKM. Losses at the gene ends were 8 bases for V and 4 bases for J; bases not matched to a gene: 6. The CDR3 DNA is TGTGCCAGCGCGCTTAGCGGGAGTTACAATGAGCAGTTCTTC. Its protein is CASALSGSYNEQFF.

The chain carries TRBV7-9 and TRBJ1-4; TRBD1 is a possible D gene (5 bases). Germline loops: CDR1 SEHNR, CDR2 FQNEAQ (reference sequence). The CDR3 is 18 amino acids. V lost 1 base to trimming and J lost 0 bases, with 15 bases between them. CDR3 sequence: CASSLVAGKDSTNEKLFF. CDR3 nucleotides: TGTGCCAGCAGCTTAGTGGCAGGGAAGGATTCAACTAATGAAAAACTGTTTTTT.

The rearrangement joins TRBV11-2 to TRBJ2-1; maybe TRBD2 (6 bases). The CDR3 is 17 residues long. Trimming left V 3 bases short and J 3 bases short, with 18 bases between. The germline V gene has CDR1 SGHAT and CDR2 FQNNGV. The CDR3 region is CASSLIGGTSIYNEQFF. Written as DNA, the CDR3 is TGTGCCAGCAGCTTGATTGGAGGGACGTCAATCTACAATGAGCAGTTCTTC.

This rearrangement joins TRBV4-1 to TRBJ2-3, with D possibly matching TRBD2 (6 bases). The CDR3 sequence is 15 residues long. Trimming removed 4 bases at V and 1 base at J, with 12 bases between. The germline gives CDR1 MGHRA, CDR2 YSYEKL. Here the CDR3 DNA reads TGCGCCAGCAGCCCGGACTACCCCCGCACAGATACGCAGTATTTT. It encodes CASSPDYPRTDTQYF.

The V and J genes are TRBV5-1 and TRBJ2-2; 12 bases match TRBD2. CDR1 is SGHRS, CDR2 YFSETQ, per germline. The V gene end was trimmed by 4 bases and the J gene end by 6 bases; junction bases not matched to a gene: 13. CDR3 length: 18 amino acids. The CDR3 DNA sequence: TGCGCCAGCAGCCCACGACTAGCGGGAGTTGAAAGAGCCGGGGAGCTGTTTTTT. Residues: CASSPRLAGVERAGELFF.

The chain links TRBV6-5 to TRBJ2-7; D gene uncertain. The CDR3 has 12 amino acids. Germline-derived CDR1 and CDR2 are MNHEY and SVGAGI. The V gene lost 2 bases and the J gene lost 2 bases, with 4 bases spanning the gap. CDR3 nucleotides: TGTGCCAGCAGTTACACAGCCTACGAGCAGTACTTC. Encoded protein: CASSYTAYEQYF.

The chain carries TRBV6-6 and TRBJ2-5; D possibly corresponds to TRBD1 (5 bases). The germline CDR1 and CDR2 sequences are MNHNY and SVGAGI (reference sequence). The germline V and J ends were trimmed by 6 bases and 1 base, with 9 bases remaining between them. The CDR3 consists of 13 residues. The CDR3 DNA follows: TGTGCCAGCAGCTTACAGGTCCAAGAGACCCAGTACTTC. Protein sequence: CASSLQVQETQYF.

The rearrangement links TRBV28 to TRBJ1-5; a weak D match, TRBD1 (5 bases). Trimming cost V 4 bases and J 1 base, with 14 bases left between them. The CDR3 runs 16 residues. CDR1 is MDHEN and CDR2 is SYDVKM in the germline V gene. CDR3 sequence: CASSSPWAGSNQPQHF. Written as DNA, the CDR3 is TGTGCCAGCAGTTCCCCGTGGGCAGGGAGCAATCAGCCCCAGCATTTT.

The V gene is TRBV5-6, the J gene TRBJ2-5; possibly TRBD1 for D (5 bases). Trimming took 0 bases from V and 5 from J, leaving 17 bases between them. Germline V gene data show CDR1 as SGHDT and CDR2 as YYEEEE. CDR3 length equals 16 residues. This CDR3 reads CASSLAGRIAGETQYF. CDR3 nucleotide sequence: TGTGCCAGCAGCTTGGCCGGCAGGATTGCAGGGGAGACCCAGTACTTC.

The V and J genes are TRBV9 and TRBJ2-1; TRBD2 might be the D (6 bases). Between the trimmed V and J ends, which lost 4 bases and 6 bases, there was a span of 11 bases. Per the germline V gene, CDR1 is SGDLS and CDR2 is YYNGEE. The CDR3 sequence is 13 residues long. This CDR3 is CASSPRGGNEQFF. CDR3 in DNA: TGTGCCAGCAGCCCCCGGGGAGGCAATGAGCAGTTCTTC.

The V and J genes are TRBV18 and TRBJ2-4; D is possibly TRBD2 (6 bases). The ends were cut back, 0 bases at V and 1 base at J, with 10 bases in the middle. Per germline, CDR1 KGHSH and CDR2 LQKENI. The CDR3 length is 16 residues. The CDR3 loop reads CASSPPTSGAKNIQYF. Written as DNA, the CDR3 is TGTGCCAGCTCACCACCCACCAGCGGGGCCAAAAACATTCAGTACTTC.

The chain couples TRBV4-1 to TRBJ2-1; 9 positions agree with TRBD2. Germline V lookup: CDR1 MGHRA, CDR2 YSYEKL. The CDR3 is 16 residues long. Trimming removed 2 bases from V and 9 bases from J; junction bases left unmatched: 11. CDR3 region: CASSQTWREGRGEQFF. DNA of the CDR3: TGCGCCAGCAGCCAAACCTGGCGGGAGGGCCGGGGTGAGCAGTTCTTC.

The CDR3 region has the DNA TGTGCCAGCAGAGTAGCGGGGGCAAATGAGCAGTTCTTC. Its protein product is CASRVAGANEQFF. The rearrangement uses TRBV7-2 and TRBJ2-1; 9 nucleotides line up with TRBD2. Unmatched junction bases numbered 4, after V lost 6 bases and J lost 7 bases. The CDR3 length is 13 residues. Per germline, CDR1 SGHTA and CDR2 FQGNSA. The full variable domain, with the rest looked up from reference TRBV7-2 and TRBJ2-1, is GAGVSQSPSNKVTEKGKDVELRCDPISGHTALYWYRQSLGQGLEFLIYFQGNSAPDKSGLPSDRFSAERTGGSVSTLTIQRTQQEDSAVYLCASRVAGANEQFFGPGTRLTVL.

This clone was observed a single time. The chain has TRBV7-2 and TRBJ2-5; 10 bases fit TRBD2. The V segment lost 5 bases and the J segment 3 bases; nucleotides outside the gene matches: 3. This CDR3 region has 14 residues. Germline V lookup: CDR1 SGHTA, CDR2 FQGNSA. DNA of the CDR3: TGTGCCAGCAGCCCGGGACTAGCGAAAGAGACCCAGTACTTC. Translation gives CASSPGLAKETQYF.